The TCR beta chain under discussion was sequenced for a study of Graves' ophthalmopathy and Graves' hyperthyroidism. Study as a whole: The blood sample was drawn at first diagnosis and before any treatment. Whole-study results and caveats: With a specificity of just under 75% and a sensitivity of 60% to 71%, the model predicted ophthalmopathy progression. Among thyroid clonotypes expanded above 0.001 frequency, most also appeared in blood.

The sequenced template was RNA, covering the TCR beta CDR3 region. Scientists carried out first-round RT-PCR using HTBI primers and then a second-round multiplex PCR. TCRdb analysed the multiplex PCR reads with MiXCR anew, one entry per CDR3 protein. The sample carries about 700,000 distinct CDR3 sequences, approximately 39% recorded once. This CDR3 region has 15 residues. Germline V gene lookup returns CDR1 ENHRY and CDR2 SYGVKD. Moderately to severely active ophthalmopathy under 3 months, CAS at least 3, NOSPECS at least 4. As for this clonotype: The antigen is unknown. Relative to the germline gene, one junction end is altered; a read error may explain this.

The sequence was collected from an adult man with Graves' ophthalmopathy. The sample comprised peripheral blood. This sequence joins TRBV10-3 and TRBJ1-6; the match to TRBD1 covers 9 bases. This CDR3 reads CASSEVRTGVSRLHF. DNA of the CDR3: TGTGCCAGCAGTGAGGTTAGGACAGGGGTATCTCGCCTCCACTTT.